This TCR beta chain is drawn from a study of cytomegalovirus exposure and HLA in healthy donors. Study-wide context: From HLA-typed donors, an early data release held about 85 million unique TCRs. Study results and caveats: Of the V segments, some could not be distinguished, including TRBV6-2 and TRBV6-3, and were excluded. Among the most significant clusters, several appeared linked to common viral pathogens in a later analysis.

The CDR3 spans 14 residues. Trimming took 7 bases from V and 3 from J, leaving 15 bases between them. Germline values: CDR1 SQVTM, CDR2 ANQGSEA. On this clone itself: Its antigen is currently unknown.

A multiplex PCR was run with 60 Vbeta primers and 13 Jbeta primers. The protocol was immunoSEQ multiplex PCR, while the TCRdb copy is restricted to in-frame clones and leaves out a portion. The repertoire consists of tens of thousands of clones, with over 60% occurring once and the leading ten covering about 6.4%. This receptor was obtained from a female donor in good health and CMV-seronegative. The V gene is TRBV29-1, the J gene TRBJ2-2; D possibly corresponds to TRBD1 (5 bases). Sequencing input: PBMCs. CDR3 sequence (DNA): TGCAGCGCTACAATGACCAGGGACACCGGGGAGCTGTTTTTT. Amino acids: CSATMTRDTGELFF.